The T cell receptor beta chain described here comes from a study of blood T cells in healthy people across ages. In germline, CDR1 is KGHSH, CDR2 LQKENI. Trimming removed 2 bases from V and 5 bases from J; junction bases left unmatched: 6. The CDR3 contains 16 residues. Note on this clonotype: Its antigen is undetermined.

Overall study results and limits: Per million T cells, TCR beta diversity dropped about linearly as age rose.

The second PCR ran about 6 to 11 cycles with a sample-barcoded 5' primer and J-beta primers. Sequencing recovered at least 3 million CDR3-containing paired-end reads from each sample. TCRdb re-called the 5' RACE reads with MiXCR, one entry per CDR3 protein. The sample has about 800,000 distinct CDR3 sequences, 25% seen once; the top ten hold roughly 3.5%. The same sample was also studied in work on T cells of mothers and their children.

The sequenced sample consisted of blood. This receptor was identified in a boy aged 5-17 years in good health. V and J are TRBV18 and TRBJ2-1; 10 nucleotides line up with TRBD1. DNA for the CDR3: TGTGCCAGCTCACCATTAAGACAGGGGGCGAACAATGAGCAGTTCTTC. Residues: CASSPLRQGANNEQFF.